The 19 T cell receptor beta chains below all came from one sample that was sequenced in a study of molecular identifiers for immune sequencing clone quantification. Using its own MiXCR run on the PCR reads, TCRdb lists one record per CDR3 protein. The sample consists of about 68,000 distinct CDR3 sequences, around 18% of them appearing once. Sequencing was performed on naive CD8+ T cells from blood, with Jurkat cell RNA spiked in. Subset of the sample: FACS-sorted CD8+CD4-CCR7+CD45RA+ naive T cells. Source of these receptors: a human donor in good health. Some libraries in this study had Jurkat cell RNA spiked in.

The chain combines TRBV12-3 or TRBV12-4 with TRBJ2-7; the D gene is possibly TRBD1 (5 bases). This CDR3 has 11 residues. Between the trimmed V and J ends, which lost 11 bases and 5 bases, there was a span of 13 bases. Written as DNA, the CDR3 is TGTGCCGTCTCGTGGGGCAACGAGCAGTACTTC. The encoded protein is CAVSWGNEQYF.

The sample holds many counts of this clonotype. The chain combines TRBV7-9 with TRBJ2-1; 9 positions match TRBD2. The V and J ends lost 0 bases and 12 bases, in that order; junction bases with no gene match: 12. The CDR3 has 16 residues. Germline CDR1 reads SEHNR; CDR2 reads FQNEAQ (reference sequence). CDR3 amino acids: CASSLALSGSMSGQFF. The CDR3 DNA reads as TGTGCCAGCAGCTTAGCCCTTAGCGGGAGTATGTCCGGGCAGTTCTTC.

This clonotype was seen many times. The chain joins TRBV30 to TRBJ1-1; D is possibly TRBD1 (6 bases). This CDR3 has 14 residues. Germline V gives CDR1 GTSNPN, CDR2 SVGIG (reference sequence). V was pared by 0 bases and J by 1 base, with 9 bases between. The CDR3 reads CAWSVSGANTEAFF. The CDR3 region has the DNA TGTGCCTGGAGTGTTTCAGGGGCGAACACTGAAGCTTTCTTT. The variable domain in full, with the rest retrieved from reference TRBV30 and TRBJ1-1, is SQTIHQWPATLVQPVGSPLSLECTVEGTSNPNLYWYRQAAGRGLQLLFYSVGIGQISSEVPQNLSASRPQDRQFILSSKKLLLSDSGFYLCAWSVSGANTEAFFGQGTRLTVV.

The rearrangement joins TRBV20-1 to TRBJ2-5; no reliable D call. The V end lost 4 bases, the J end lost 1 base, and 28 bases lay between the germline ends. Germline V gene data show CDR1 as DFQATT and CDR2 as SNEGSKA (reference sequence). The CDR3 extends over 19 amino acids. CDR3 in amino acids: CSANQVDPLFVRGQETQYF. The DNA for the CDR3 is TGCAGTGCTAACCAGGTAGACCCTCTATTCGTTCGTGGCCAAGAGACCCAGTACTTC.

As concerns this clonotype: Sequence at one end of the junction differs from germline and may be a read error. J is TRBJ2-7 and V is TRBV6-5, with D possibly being TRBD2 (5 bases). This CDR3 is built from 16 residues. The germline V gene has CDR1 MNHEY and CDR2 SVGAGI. The CDR3 DNA is TGTGCCAGCGGTTACGGATGGGCAGATATGAGGGACGAGCAGTACTTC. This sequence encodes CASGYGWADMRDEQYF.

In this sample, this clonotype turned up many times. The chain combines TRBV7-9 with TRBJ2-1, with 9 bases matching TRBD1. The V and J ends lost 4 bases and 3 bases, in that order; junction bases with no gene match: 7. CDR3 length: 16 residues. The germline CDR1 and CDR2 sequences are SEHNR and FQNEAQ (reference sequence). Written as DNA, the CDR3 is TGTGCCAGCAGCTCCCTGGGGACAGGGTTCTACAATGAGCAGTTCTTC. Translation: CASSSLGTGFYNEQFF.

This clonotype was seen at least ten times. V usage is TRBV5-1 and J usage is TRBJ1-2; perhaps TRBD1 as D (5 bases). Deletions cut 1 base from V and 4 bases from J, with 11 bases between. This CDR3 spans 14 amino acids. Germline V CDR1 and CDR2: SGHRS, YFSETQ. The CDR3 reads CASSLSGTGYGYTF. The CDR3 region has the DNA TGCGCCAGCAGCTTGTCGGGGACCGGCTATGGCTACACCTTC.

This clonotype was picked up a small number of times. The chain employs TRBV6-6 and TRBJ2-5; TRBD2 aligns across 13 bases. This CDR3 contains 15 residues. Germline V lookup: CDR1 MNHNY, CDR2 SVGAGI (reference sequence). V shed 5 bases and J 5 bases; nucleotides not matched to a gene: 5. CDR3 sequence: CASSTGLAGLETQYF. The DNA for the CDR3 is TGTGCCAGCAGTACGGGACTAGCGGGATTGGAGACCCAGTACTTC.

This clonotype showed up many times. V gene TRBV6-1 combines with J gene TRBJ2-7, with a tentative D call TRBD2 (6 bases). Germline CDR1 MNHNS, CDR2 SASEGT. This CDR3 comprises 16 residues. The ends were cut back, 1 base at V and 7 bases at J, with 20 bases in the middle. This CDR3 reads CASSEDSGESRDEQYF. CDR3 nucleotides: TGTGCCAGCAGTGAAGACTCGGGGGAGTCCAGGGATGAGCAGTACTTC.

The chain combines TRBV6-4 with TRBJ2-3, with D perhaps matching TRBD2 (6 bases). The CDR3 extends over 15 amino acids. The V gene lost 6 bases and the J gene lost 1 base, with 14 bases spanning the gap. Germline values: CDR1 MRHNA, CDR2 SNTAGT. The CDR3 protein is CASRERVPCTDTQYF. In nucleotides, the CDR3 is TGTGCCAGCAGGGAGCGGGTGCCATGCACAGATACGCAGTATTTT.

This clonotype was seen repeatedly, ten times or more. The V call is TRBV29-1, the J call TRBJ2-3, with no clear D. The CDR3 is 16 amino acids. V gave up 0 bases and J gave up 0 bases, with 13 bases separating them. From germline, CDR1 is SQVTM and CDR2 ANQGSEA. CDR3 DNA: TGCAGCGTTGAAGAGGTTACCGGTACTAGCACAGATACGCAGTATTTT. Amino acids: CSVEEVTGTSTDTQYF.

This clonotype was observed many times. The chain employs TRBV11-3 and TRBJ2-7, with 7 bases identical to TRBD1. CDR1 SGHNT and CDR2 YENEEA come from the germline V gene. Trimming cost V 4 bases and J 2 bases; bases outside gene matches: 5. There are 14 residues in the CDR3. The CDR3 loop reads CASSSWTGTYEQYF. In nucleotides, the CDR3 is TGTGCCAGCAGCTCCTGGACAGGAACCTACGAGCAGTACTTC.

As to this clonotype: A read error may produce the germline difference seen at one junction end. The rearrangement links TRBV28 to TRBJ2-7; D remains unclear. Per germline, CDR1 MDHEN and CDR2 SYDVKM. This CDR3 has 15 residues. This CDR3 reads CASSFSGYPSYEQYF. Written as DNA, the CDR3 is TGTGCCAGCAGTTTCTCGGGTTACCCCTCCTACGAGCAGTACTTT. Full variable domain (missing parts from reference TRBV28 and TRBJ2-7): DVKVTQSSRYLVKRTGEKVFLECVQDMDHENMFWYRQDPGLGLRLIYFSYDVKMKEKGDIPEGYSVSREKKERFSLILESASTNQTSMYLCASSFSGYPSYEQYFGPGTRLTVT.

There are many counts of this clonotype. The rearrangement uses TRBV6-2 or TRBV6-3 and TRBJ1-1, with D possibly TRBD1 on 5 matching bases. Germline V gene data show CDR1 as MNHEY and CDR2 as SVGEGT. V lost 0 bases, J lost 5 bases, and 13 bases lay in between. The CDR3 length is 15 residues. CDR3 nucleotide sequence: TGTGCCAGCAGTTACTCCGGGGGGGTTGATACTGAAGCTTTCTTT. Translating it yields CASSYSGGVDTEAFF.

This clonotype occurred a few times. The rearrangement uses TRBV12-3 or TRBV12-4 and TRBJ1-3; maybe TRBD1 (6 bases). The CDR3 has 12 residues. Written as DNA, the CDR3 is TGTGCTTGGGGGCGCCCTGGAAACACCATATATTTT. This sequence encodes CAWGRPGNTIYF.

In regard to this clonotype: A much more abundant neighbour one base away suggests this may be a read error. The chain employs TRBV12-3 or TRBV12-4 and TRBJ2-5; D not resolved. Trimming cost V 6 bases and J 4 bases, with 18 bases left between them. The CDR3 sequence is 15 residues long. CDR3 in amino acids: CASSPVSSAIETQYF. CDR3 in DNA: TGTGCCAGCAGCCCGGTGTCTTCGGCGATAGAGACCCAGTACTTC.

This clonotype was counted ten times or more. This chain links TRBV12-5 with TRBJ1-2, with D unresolved. The CDR3 totals 16 residues. Trimming pared 0 bases from V and 2 bases from J, leaving 13 bases between. CDR1 is LGHNT and CDR2 is FRNRAP in the germline V gene. In nucleotides, the CDR3 is TGTGCTAGTGGTTTGGTACCCATCCGCAGCAACTATGGCTACACCTTC. Protein sequence: CASGLVPIRSNYGYTF.

In this sample, this clonotype turned up many times. The V and J genes are TRBV2 and TRBJ2-4; D ambiguous. This CDR3 is 12 amino acids long. CDR1 and CDR2 from the germline V gene are SNHLY and FYNNEI. The V end lost 7 bases, the J end lost 0 bases, and 4 bases lay between the germline ends. The CDR3 loop reads CASIGAKNIQYF. The CDR3 DNA sequence: TGTGCCAGCATTGGAGCCAAAAACATTCAGTACTTC.

There are many counts of this clonotype. The CDR3, as DNA: TGTGCCATCAGTGAGTCCATGACAGGGCTGAACACTGAAGCTTTCTTT. Translating it yields CAISESMTGLNTEAFF. The J gene is TRBJ1-1, the V gene TRBV10-3, with 7 bases matching TRBD1. The CDR3 spans 16 residues. With V trimmed by 0 bases and J by 0 bases, 4 bases remained unmatched. CDR1 ENHRY and CDR2 SYGVKD come from the germline V gene.